This TCR beta chain emerged from a study of regulatory T cells in long-lasting Graves disease. In regard to this clonotype: Sequence at one end of the junction differs from germline and may be a read error.

Time point: persistent/refractory GD, antithyroid drugs over 5 years with positive TRAb. PBMCs provided the RNA from which the TCR library was made. In building TCR beta libraries, iRepertoire HTBI primers were used together with Arm-PCR of CDR3 regions. TCRdb redid the calling of the multiplex PCR reads with MiXCR, one entry per CDR3 protein. The table has approximately 400,000 distinct CDR3 sequences, roughly 24% seen once; the top ten hold roughly a quarter. The material sequenced was peripheral blood mononuclear cells (PBMCs), taken when the disease was refractory, from a patient treated with antithyroid drugs. This clonotype was sampled from a woman aged 40-49 years with Graves disease.

The CDR3 DNA is TGCGCCAGCGGCTTGGATAGGGCGGGGAGCTCCTACGAGCAGTACTTC. Protein product: CASGLDRAGSSYEQYF. The gene calls are TRBV5-1 and TRBJ2-7, with D tentatively TRBD2 (6 bases). CDR1 and CDR2 (germline): SGHRS, YFSETQ. The CDR3 sequence is 16 residues long.